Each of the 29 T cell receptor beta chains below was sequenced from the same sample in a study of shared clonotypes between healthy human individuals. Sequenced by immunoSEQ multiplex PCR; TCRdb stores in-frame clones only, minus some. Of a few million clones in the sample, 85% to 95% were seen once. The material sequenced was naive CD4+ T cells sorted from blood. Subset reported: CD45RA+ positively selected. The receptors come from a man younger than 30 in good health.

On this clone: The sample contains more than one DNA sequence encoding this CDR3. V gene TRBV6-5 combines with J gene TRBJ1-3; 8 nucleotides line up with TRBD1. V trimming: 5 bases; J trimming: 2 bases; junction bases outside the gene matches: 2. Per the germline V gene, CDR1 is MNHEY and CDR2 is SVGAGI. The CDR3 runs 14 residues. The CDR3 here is CASSPTGAGNTIYF. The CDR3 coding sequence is TGTGCCAGCAGTCCGACAGGGGCTGGAAACACCATATATTTT.

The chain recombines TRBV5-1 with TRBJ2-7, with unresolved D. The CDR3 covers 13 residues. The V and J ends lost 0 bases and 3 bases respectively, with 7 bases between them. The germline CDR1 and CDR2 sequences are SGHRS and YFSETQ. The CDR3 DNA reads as TGCGCCAGCAGCTTGGACACTGACTACGAGCAGTACTTC. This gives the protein CASSLDTDYEQYF.

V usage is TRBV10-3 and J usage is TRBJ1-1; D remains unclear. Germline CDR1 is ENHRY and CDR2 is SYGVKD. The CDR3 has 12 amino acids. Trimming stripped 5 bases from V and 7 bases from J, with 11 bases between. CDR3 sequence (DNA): TGTGCCATCAGTCGAGACGGGATTGAAGCTTTCTTT. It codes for CAISRDGIEAFF.

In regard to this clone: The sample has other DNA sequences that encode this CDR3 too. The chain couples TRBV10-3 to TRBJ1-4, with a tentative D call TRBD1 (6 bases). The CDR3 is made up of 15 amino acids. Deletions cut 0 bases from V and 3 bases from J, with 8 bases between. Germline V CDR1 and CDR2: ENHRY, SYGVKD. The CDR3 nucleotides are TGTGCCATCAGTGAGTCAGGGGGGGCTAATGAAAAACTGTTTTTT. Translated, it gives CAISESGGANEKLFF.

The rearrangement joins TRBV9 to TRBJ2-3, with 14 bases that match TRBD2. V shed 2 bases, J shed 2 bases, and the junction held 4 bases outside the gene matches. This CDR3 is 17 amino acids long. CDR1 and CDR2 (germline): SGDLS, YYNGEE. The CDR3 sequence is CASSVGLAGVNTDTQYF. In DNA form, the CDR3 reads TGTGCCAGCAGCGTGGGACTAGCGGGAGTAAACACAGATACGCAGTATTTT.

This CDR3 is CASSKGTSATDTQYF. The CDR3 DNA reads TGTGCCAGCAGCAAGGGGACTAGCGCGACAGATACGCAGTATTTT. This sequence joins TRBV7-3 and TRBJ2-3; TRBD2 aligns across 10 bases. Germline CDR1 is SGHTA and CDR2 is FQGTGA. This CDR3 is built from 15 residues. Germline trimming cut 5 bases from V and 3 bases from J; bases unmatched to any gene: 5.

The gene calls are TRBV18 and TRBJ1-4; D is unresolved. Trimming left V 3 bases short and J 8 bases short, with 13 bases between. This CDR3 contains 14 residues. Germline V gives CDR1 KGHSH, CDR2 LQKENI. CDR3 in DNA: TGTGCCAGCTCACCCGGGAGGGCTCGGGAAAAACTGTTTTTT. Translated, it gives CASSPGRAREKLFF.

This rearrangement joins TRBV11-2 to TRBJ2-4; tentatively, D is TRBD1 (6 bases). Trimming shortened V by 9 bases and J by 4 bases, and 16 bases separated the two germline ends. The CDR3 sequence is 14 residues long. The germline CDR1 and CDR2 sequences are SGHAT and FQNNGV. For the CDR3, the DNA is TGTGCCAGTTCCCGGGACATCAATAAAAACATTCAGTACTTC. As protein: CASSRDINKNIQYF.

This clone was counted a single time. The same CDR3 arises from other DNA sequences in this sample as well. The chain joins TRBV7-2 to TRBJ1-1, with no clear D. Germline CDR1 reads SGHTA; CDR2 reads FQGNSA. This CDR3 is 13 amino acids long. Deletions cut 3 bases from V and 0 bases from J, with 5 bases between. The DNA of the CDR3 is TGTGCCAGCAGCTTGCAGGTGAACACTGAAGCTTTCTTT. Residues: CASSLQVNTEAFF.

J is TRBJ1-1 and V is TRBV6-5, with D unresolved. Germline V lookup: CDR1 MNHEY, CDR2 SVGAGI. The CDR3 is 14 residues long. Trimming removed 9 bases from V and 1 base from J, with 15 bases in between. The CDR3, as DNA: TGTGCCAGTCTTAGGATCGAACCGAACACTGAAGCTTTCTTT. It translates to CASLRIEPNTEAFF.

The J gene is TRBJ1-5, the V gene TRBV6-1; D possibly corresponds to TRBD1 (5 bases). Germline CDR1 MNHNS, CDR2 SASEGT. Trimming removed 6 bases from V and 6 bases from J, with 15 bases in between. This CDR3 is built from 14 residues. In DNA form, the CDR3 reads TGTGCCAGCAGCCTAGACGGGGGAGGTCAGCCCCAGCATTTT. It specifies CASSLDGGGQPQHF.

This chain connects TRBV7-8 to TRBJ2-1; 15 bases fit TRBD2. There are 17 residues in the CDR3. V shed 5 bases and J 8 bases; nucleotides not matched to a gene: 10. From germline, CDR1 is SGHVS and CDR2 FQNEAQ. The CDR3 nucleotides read TGTGCCAGCAGCCTGACTACTGGACTAGCGGGAGGGTATGAGCAGTTCTTC. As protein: CASSLTTGLAGGYEQFF.

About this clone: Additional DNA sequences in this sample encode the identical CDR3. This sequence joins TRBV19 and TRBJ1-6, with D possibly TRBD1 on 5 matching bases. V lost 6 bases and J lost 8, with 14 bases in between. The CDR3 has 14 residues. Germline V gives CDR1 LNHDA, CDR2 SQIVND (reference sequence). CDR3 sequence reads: CASSPGTGHSPLHF. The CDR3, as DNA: TGTGCCAGTAGCCCGGGCACAGGACATTCACCCCTCCACTTT.

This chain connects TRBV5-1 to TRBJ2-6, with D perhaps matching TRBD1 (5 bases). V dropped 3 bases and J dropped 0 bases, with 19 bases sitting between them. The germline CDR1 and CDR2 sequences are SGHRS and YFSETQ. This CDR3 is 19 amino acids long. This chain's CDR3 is CASSSGQGMSSSGANVLTF. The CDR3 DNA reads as TGCGCCAGCAGCTCAGGGCAGGGCATGTCCAGCTCTGGGGCCAACGTCCTGACTTTC.

The CDR3, as DNA: TGCACCAGCAGCCAAGATAGGAGCGAACACAATGAGCAGTTCTTC. Translated: CTSSQDRSEHNEQFF. The gene calls are TRBV1 and TRBJ2-1; TRBD2 is the table's D call, not checked against the DNA. TRBV1 is a recognized pseudogene. The CDR3 covers 15 residues.

The CDR3 region is CASSPPTGPQHF. Here the CDR3 DNA reads TGTGCCAGCTCACCACCGACGGGCCCCCAGCATTTT. V gene TRBV18 combines with J gene TRBJ1-5; D remains unclear. The germline gives CDR1 KGHSH, CDR2 LQKENI. CDR3 size: 12 residues. Trimming took off 0 bases at V and 10 bases at J, with 7 bases between the two ends. Looking up the rest from reference TRBV18 and TRBJ1-5 gives the full variable domain: NAGVMQNPRHLVRRRGQEARLRCSPMKGHSHVYWYRQLPEEGLKFMVYLQKENIIDESGMPKERFSAEFPKEGPSILRIQQVVRGDSAAYFCASSPPTGPQHFGDGTRLSIL.

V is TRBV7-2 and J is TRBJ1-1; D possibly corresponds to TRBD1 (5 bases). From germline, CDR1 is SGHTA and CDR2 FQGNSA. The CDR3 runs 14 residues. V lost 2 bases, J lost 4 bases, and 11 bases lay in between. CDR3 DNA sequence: TGTGCCAGCAGCTTAAACTGGGGGGGCACTGAAGCTTTCTTT. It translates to CASSLNWGGTEAFF.

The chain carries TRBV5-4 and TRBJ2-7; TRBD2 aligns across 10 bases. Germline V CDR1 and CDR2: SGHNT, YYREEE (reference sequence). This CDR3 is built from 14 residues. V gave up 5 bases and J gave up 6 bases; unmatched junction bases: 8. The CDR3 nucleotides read TGTGCCAGCAGGAAAGCGGGAGGGCATGGCGAGCAGTACTTC. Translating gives CASRKAGGHGEQYF. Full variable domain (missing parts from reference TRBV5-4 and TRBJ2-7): ETGVTQSPTHLIKTRGQQVTLRCSSQSGHNTVSWYQQALGQGPQFIFQYYREEENGRGNFPPRFSGLQFPNYSSELNVNALELDDSALYLCASRKAGGHGEQYFGPGTRLTVT.

The CDR3 protein is CASSLEGDRKTPYEQYF. CDR3 in DNA: TGTGCCAGCAGCTTGGAGGGCGACAGGAAAACCCCGTACGAGCAGTACTTC. V usage is TRBV5-6 and J usage is TRBJ2-7; weak D call: TRBD1 (6 bases). CDR1 and CDR2 from the germline V gene are SGHDT and YYEEEE. V was clipped by 0 bases and J by 4 bases, with 20 bases between them. The CDR3 covers 17 residues.

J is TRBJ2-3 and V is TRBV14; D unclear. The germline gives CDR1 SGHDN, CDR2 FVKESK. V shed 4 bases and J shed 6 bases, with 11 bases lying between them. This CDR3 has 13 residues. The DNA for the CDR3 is TGTGCCAGCAGCCGGTATATCGCGGATACGCAGTATTTT. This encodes CASSRYIADTQYF.

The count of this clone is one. CDR3 region: CASHVRGWNTEAFF. CDR3 bases: TGTGCCAGTCACGTTCGGGGCTGGAACACTGAAGCTTTCTTT. This sequence joins TRBV6-1 and TRBJ1-1, with D possibly being TRBD1 (5 bases). With 9 bases removed from V and 1 base from J, the gap between germline ends came to 15 bases. This CDR3 has 14 residues. The germline V gene has CDR1 MNHNS and CDR2 SASEGT.

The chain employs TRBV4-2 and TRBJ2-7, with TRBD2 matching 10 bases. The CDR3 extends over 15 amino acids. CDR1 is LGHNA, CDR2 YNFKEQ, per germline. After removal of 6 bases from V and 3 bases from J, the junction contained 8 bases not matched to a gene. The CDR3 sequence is CASRPLAGGFYEQYF. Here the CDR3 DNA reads TGTGCCAGCAGACCGTTAGCGGGGGGATTCTACGAGCAGTACTTC.

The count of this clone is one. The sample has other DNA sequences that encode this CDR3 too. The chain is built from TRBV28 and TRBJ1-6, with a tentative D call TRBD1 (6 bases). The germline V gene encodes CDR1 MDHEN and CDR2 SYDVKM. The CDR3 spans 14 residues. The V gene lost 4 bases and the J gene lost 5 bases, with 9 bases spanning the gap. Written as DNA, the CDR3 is TGTGCCAGCAGTTCGACAGGCCATAATTCACCCCTCCACTTT. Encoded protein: CASSSTGHNSPLHF.

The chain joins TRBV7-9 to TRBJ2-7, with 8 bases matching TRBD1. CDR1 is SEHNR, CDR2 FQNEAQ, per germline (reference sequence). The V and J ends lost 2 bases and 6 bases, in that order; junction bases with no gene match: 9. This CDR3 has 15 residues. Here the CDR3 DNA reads TGTGCCAGCAGCTTAACCGGGACAGGTGGTTCCGAGCAGTACTTC. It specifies CASSLTGTGGSEQYF.

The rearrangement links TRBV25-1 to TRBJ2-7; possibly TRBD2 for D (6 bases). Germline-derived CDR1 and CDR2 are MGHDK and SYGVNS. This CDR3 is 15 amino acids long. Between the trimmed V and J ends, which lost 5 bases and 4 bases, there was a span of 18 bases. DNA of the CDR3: TGTGCCAGCAGTAAATTCGGGGGAACTAGTTACGAGCAGTACTTC. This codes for CASSKFGGTSYEQYF.

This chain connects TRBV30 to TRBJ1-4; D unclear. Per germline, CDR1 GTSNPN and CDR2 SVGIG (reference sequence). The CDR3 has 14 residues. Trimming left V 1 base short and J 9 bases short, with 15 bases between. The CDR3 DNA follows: TGTGCCTGGAGTGGACAAGGATCTGGGAAAAAACTGTTTTTT. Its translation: CAWSGQGSGKKLFF.

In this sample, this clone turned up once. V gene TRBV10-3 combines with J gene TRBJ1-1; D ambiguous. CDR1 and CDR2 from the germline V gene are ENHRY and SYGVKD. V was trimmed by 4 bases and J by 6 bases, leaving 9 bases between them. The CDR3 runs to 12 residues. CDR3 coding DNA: TGTGCCATCAGTGGGGTAACAGCTGAAGCTTTCTTT. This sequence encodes CAISGVTAEAFF.

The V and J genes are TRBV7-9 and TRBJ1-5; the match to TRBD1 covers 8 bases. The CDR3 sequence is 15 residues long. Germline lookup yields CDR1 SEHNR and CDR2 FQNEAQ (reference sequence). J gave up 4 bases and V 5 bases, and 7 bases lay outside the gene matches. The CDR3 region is CASSHGTGHNQPQHF. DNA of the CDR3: TGTGCCAGCAGCCACGGGACAGGACATAATCAGCCCCAGCATTTT.

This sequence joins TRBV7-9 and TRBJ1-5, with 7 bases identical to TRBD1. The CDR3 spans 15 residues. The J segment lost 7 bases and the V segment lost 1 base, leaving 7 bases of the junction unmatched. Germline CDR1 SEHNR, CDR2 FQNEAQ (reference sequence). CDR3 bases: TGTGCCAGCAGCTTAGGGGCAGGGGGTGCGCAGCCCCAGCATTTT. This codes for CASSLGAGGAQPQHF. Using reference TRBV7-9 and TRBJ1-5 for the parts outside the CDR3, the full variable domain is DTGVSQNPRHKITKRGQNVTFRCDPISEHNRLYWYRQTLGQGPEFLTYFQNEAQLEKSRLLSDRFSAERPKGSFSTLEIQRTEQGDSAMYLCASSLGAGGAQPQHFGDGTRLSIL.